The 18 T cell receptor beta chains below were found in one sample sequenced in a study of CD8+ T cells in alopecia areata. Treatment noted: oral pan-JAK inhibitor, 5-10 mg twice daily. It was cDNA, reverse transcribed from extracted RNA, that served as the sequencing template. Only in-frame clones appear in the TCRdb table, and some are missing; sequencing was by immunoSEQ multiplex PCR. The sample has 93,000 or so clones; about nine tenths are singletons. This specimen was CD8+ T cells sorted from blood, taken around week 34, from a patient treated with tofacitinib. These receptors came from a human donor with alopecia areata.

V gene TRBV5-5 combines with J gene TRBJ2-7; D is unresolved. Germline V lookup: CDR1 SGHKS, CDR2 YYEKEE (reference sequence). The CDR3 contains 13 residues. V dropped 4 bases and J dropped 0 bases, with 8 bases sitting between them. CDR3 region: CASSPPSSYEQYF. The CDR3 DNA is TGTGCCAGCAGCCCCCCGAGCTCCTACGAGCAGTACTTC. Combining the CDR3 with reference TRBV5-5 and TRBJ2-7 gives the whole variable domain DAGVTQSPTHLIKTRGQQVTLRCSPISGHKSVSWYQQVLGQGPQFIFQYYEKEERGRGNFPDRFSARQFPNYSSELNVNALLLGDSALYLCASSPPSSYEQYFGPGTRLTVT.

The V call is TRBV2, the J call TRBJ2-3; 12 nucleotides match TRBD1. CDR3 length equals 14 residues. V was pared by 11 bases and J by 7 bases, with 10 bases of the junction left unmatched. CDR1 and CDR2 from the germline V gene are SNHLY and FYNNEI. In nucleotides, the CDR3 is TGTGCCTCAACCCCGGGACAGGGGGCGTATACGCAGTATTTT. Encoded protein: CASTPGQGAYTQYF.

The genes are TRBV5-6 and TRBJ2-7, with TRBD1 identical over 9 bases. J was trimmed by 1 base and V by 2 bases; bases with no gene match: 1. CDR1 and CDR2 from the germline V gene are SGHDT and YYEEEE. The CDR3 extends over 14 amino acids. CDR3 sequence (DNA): TGTGCCAGCAGCTTTGGGACAGGGTCCTACGAGCAGTACTTC. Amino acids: CASSFGTGSYEQYF.

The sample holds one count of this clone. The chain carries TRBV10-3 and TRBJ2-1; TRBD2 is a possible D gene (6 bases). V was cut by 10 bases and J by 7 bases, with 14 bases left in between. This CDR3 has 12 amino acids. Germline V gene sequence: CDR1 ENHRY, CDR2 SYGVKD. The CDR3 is CATREEGNEQFF. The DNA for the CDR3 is TGTGCCACCCGAGAGGAGGGGAATGAGCAGTTCTTC.

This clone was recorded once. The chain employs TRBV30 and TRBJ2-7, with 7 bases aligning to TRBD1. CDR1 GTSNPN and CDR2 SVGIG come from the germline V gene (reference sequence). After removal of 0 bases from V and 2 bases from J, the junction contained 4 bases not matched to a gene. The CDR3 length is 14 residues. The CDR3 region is CAWSVPGQTYEQYF. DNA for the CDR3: TGTGCCTGGAGTGTCCCGGGACAGACCTACGAGCAGTACTTC.

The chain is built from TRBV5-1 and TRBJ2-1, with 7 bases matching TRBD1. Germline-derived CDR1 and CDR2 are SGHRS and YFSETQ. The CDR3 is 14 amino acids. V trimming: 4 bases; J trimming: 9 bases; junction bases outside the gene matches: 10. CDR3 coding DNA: TGCGCCAGCAGCGGGACAGACAGGTTGGGTGAGCAGTTCTTC. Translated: CASSGTDRLGEQFF.

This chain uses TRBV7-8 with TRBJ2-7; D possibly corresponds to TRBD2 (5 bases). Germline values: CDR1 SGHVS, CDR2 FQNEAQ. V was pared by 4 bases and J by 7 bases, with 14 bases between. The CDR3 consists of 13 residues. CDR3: CASSSSGVLEQYF. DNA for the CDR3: TGTGCCAGCAGCTCAAGCGGAGTACTAGAGCAGTACTTC.

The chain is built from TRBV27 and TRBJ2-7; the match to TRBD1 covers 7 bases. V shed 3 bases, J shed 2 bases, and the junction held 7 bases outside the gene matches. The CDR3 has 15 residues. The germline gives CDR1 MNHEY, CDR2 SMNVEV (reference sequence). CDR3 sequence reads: CASSFGTAMPYEQYF. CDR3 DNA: TGTGCCAGCAGTTTCGGGACAGCCATGCCCTACGAGCAGTACTTC.

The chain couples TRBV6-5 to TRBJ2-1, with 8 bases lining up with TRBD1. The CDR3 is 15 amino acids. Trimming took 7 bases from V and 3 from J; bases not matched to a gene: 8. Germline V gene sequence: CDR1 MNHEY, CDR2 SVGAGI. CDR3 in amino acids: CASKHGTGDYNEQFF. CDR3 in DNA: TGTGCCAGCAAGCACGGGACAGGAGACTACAATGAGCAGTTCTTC.

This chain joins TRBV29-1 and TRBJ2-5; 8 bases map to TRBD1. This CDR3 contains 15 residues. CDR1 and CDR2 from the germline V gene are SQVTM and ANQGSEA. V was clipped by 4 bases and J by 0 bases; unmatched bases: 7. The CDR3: CSVGGTGWDQETQYF. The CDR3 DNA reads TGCAGCGTTGGGGGGACAGGTTGGGACCAAGAGACCCAGTACTTC.

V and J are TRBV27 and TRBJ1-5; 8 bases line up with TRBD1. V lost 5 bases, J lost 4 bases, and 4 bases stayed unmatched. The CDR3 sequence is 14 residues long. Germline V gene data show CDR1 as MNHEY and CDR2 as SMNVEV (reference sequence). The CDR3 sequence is CASSPGQGNQPQHF. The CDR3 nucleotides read TGTGCCAGCAGTCCTGGACAGGGTAATCAGCCCCAGCATTTT.

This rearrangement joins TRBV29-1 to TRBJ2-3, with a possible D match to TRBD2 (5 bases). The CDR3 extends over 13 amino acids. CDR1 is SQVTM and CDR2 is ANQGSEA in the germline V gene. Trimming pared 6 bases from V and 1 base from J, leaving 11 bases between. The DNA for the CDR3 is TGCAGCGTCTGGACTCCCGGCACAGATACGCAGTATTTT. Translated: CSVWTPGTDTQYF.

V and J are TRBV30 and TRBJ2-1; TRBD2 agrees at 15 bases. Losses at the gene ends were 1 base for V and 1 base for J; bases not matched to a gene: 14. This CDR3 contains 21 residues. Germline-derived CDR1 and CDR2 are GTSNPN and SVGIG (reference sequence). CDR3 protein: CAWSDPRGLAGGYGSYNEQFF. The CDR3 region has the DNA TGTGCCTGGAGTGACCCGCGGGGACTAGCGGGAGGCTACGGGTCCTACAATGAGCAGTTCTTC.

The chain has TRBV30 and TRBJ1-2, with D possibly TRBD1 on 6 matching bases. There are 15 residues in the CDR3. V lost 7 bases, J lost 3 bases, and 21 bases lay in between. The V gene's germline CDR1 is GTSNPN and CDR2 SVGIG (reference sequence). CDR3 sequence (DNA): TGTGCCTCGGACAGCTTGGTTATTCATGACTATGGCTACACCTTC. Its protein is CASDSLVIHDYGYTF.

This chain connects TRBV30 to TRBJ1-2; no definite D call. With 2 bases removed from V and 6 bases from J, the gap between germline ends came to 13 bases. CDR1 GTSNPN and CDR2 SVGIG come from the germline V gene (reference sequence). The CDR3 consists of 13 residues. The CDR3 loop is CAWSRVRTDGYTF. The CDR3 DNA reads TGTGCCTGGAGTCGCGTCCGGACTGATGGCTACACCTTC.

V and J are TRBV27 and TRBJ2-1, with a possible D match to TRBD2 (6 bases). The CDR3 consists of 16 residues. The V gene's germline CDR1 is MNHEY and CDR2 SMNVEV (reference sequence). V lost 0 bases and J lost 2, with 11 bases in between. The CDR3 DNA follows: TGTGCCAGCAGTTTATCGTCGGGGGAGACCTACAATGAGCAGTTCTTC. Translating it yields CASSLSSGETYNEQFF.

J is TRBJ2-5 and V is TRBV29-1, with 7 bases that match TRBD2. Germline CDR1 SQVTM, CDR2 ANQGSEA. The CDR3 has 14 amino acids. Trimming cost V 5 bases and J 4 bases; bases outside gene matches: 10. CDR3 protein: CSVPPGGPGETQYF. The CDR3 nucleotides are TGCAGCGTTCCACCGGGGGGACCTGGAGAGACCCAGTACTTC.

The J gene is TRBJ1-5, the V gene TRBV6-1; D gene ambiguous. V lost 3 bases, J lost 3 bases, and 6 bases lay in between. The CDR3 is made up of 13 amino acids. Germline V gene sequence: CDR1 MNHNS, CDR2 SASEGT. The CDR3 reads CASSEGFNQPQHF. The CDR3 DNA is TGTGCCAGCAGTGAGGGTTTCAATCAGCCCCAGCATTTT.